What follows are 26 T cell receptor beta chains derived from one specimen sequenced in a study of T cells in localized non-small cell lung cancer. Sequenced by immunoSEQ multiplex PCR; TCRdb stores in-frame clones only, minus some. Here the sample spans around 91,000 clones, approximately 88% being singletons. The sequencing used peripheral blood, collected before any cancer treatment. The receptors originated from a man between 40 and 70 years old with stage I squamous cell lung carcinoma.

The genes are TRBV28 and TRBJ1-1, with a tentative D call TRBD1 (6 bases). Trimming took off 4 bases at V and 5 bases at J, with 17 bases between the two ends. Germline CDR1 is MDHEN and CDR2 is SYDVKM. The CDR3 is made up of 15 amino acids. CDR3: CASSSPGRRGTEAFF. The CDR3 DNA sequence: TGTGCCAGCAGTTCCCCAGGGAGGAGGGGGACTGAAGCTTTCTTT.

The CDR3 DNA sequence: TGCGCCAGCAGCCAAGACCTGACAGGGTTCTACGAGCAGTACTTC. It codes for CASSQDLTGFYEQYF. The rearrangement links TRBV4-1 to TRBJ2-7; the match to TRBD1 covers 7 bases. CDR3 length: 15 residues. V shed 0 bases, J shed 3 bases, and the junction held 5 bases outside the gene matches. Germline assignment: CDR1 MGHRA and CDR2 YSYEKL.

The chain carries TRBV18 and TRBJ1-2; 11 bases agree with TRBD1. The CDR3 totals 14 residues. Germline lookup yields CDR1 KGHSH and CDR2 LQKENI. V shed 6 bases, J shed 4 bases, and the junction held 4 bases outside the gene matches. The CDR3 is CASSAGQGGYGYTF. The CDR3 region has the DNA TGTGCCAGCTCGGCGGGACAGGGGGGCTATGGCTACACCTTC. The whole variable domain, filled in from reference TRBV18 and TRBJ1-2, reads NAGVMQNPRHLVRRRGQEARLRCSPMKGHSHVYWYRQLPEEGLKFMVYLQKENIIDESGMPKERFSAEFPKEGPSILRIQQVVRGDSAAYFCASSAGQGGYGYTFGSGTRLTVV.

This sequence joins TRBV27 and TRBJ1-3; D might be TRBD1 (6 bases). V gave up 4 bases and J gave up 1 base, with 11 bases separating them. CDR3 size: 15 residues. Germline V CDR1 and CDR2: MNHEY, SMNVEV (reference sequence). The CDR3 DNA sequence: TGTGCCAGCAGTTCCCTAGGGGGGTCTGGAAACACCATATATTTT. Its translation: CASSSLGGSGNTIYF.

The sample holds one count of this clone. The chain has TRBV2 and TRBJ1-2; 7 positions match TRBD1. The CDR3 sequence is 14 residues long. J was trimmed by 4 bases and V by 4 bases; bases with no gene match: 6. Germline CDR1 reads SNHLY; CDR2 reads FYNNEI. The CDR3 DNA is TGTGCCAGCAGTGGGGGACAGCCGCCCTATGGCTACACCTTC. Translating gives CASSGGQPPYGYTF.

The chain couples TRBV5-1 to TRBJ2-1, with D uncertain. The V end lost 1 base, the J end lost 4 bases, and 18 bases lay between the germline ends. The germline CDR1 and CDR2 sequences are SGHRS and YFSETQ. The CDR3 consists of 17 residues. CDR3 in amino acids: CASSLRIDPTTYNEQFF. The CDR3 region has the DNA TGCGCCAGCAGCTTGAGAATAGATCCTACCACGTACAATGAGCAGTTCTTC.

The chain links TRBV5-1 to TRBJ2-7; 8 nucleotides align to TRBD2. Unmatched junction bases numbered 14, after V lost 1 base and J lost 5 bases. This CDR3 region has 17 residues. CDR1 and CDR2 from the germline V gene are SGHRS and YFSETQ. CDR3 DNA: TGCGCCAGCAGCTTGAATCCCCAAGAGCGGGGGATGAACGAGCAGTACTTC. Protein: CASSLNPQERGMNEQYF.

The chain employs TRBV18 and TRBJ1-1; D is undetermined. The CDR3 has 16 residues. The germline V gene encodes CDR1 KGHSH and CDR2 LQKENI. V lost 3 bases, J lost 7 bases, and 21 bases lay in between. CDR3 coding DNA: TGTGCCAGCTCACCTATACGCAGCGATGGTGGAAGTGAAGCTTTCTTT. Protein: CASSPIRSDGGSEAFF.

This clone is a singleton in its sample. The chain carries TRBV27 and TRBJ2-1; D may match TRBD1 or TRBD2 (5 bases each). Germline-derived CDR1 and CDR2 are MNHEY and SMNVEV (reference sequence). CDR3 size: 16 residues. Trimming stripped 5 bases from V and 3 bases from J, with 17 bases between. CDR3 sequence reads: CASSPHGTPYYNEQFF. The CDR3 DNA reads as TGTGCCAGCAGTCCTCACGGGACCCCATACTACAATGAGCAGTTCTTC.

The chain has TRBV7-2 and TRBJ2-7; TRBD1 aligns across 7 bases. Germline V CDR1 and CDR2: SGHTA, FQGNSA. Unmatched junction bases numbered 12, after V lost 6 bases and J lost 1 base. The CDR3 covers 16 residues. The DNA for the CDR3 is TGTGCCAGCAGTCGATCCGGGACAGAAGGTTCCTACGAGCAGTACTTC. Residues: CASSRSGTEGSYEQYF.

The rearrangement joins TRBV7-8 to TRBJ1-3; TRBD1 matches at 7 bases. The CDR3 totals 15 residues. J was trimmed by 0 bases and V by 5 bases; bases with no gene match: 4. The V gene's germline CDR1 is SGHVS and CDR2 FQNEAQ. The chain's CDR3 is CASSRTGPSGNTIYF. In nucleotides, the CDR3 is TGTGCCAGCAGCCGGACAGGCCCCTCTGGAAACACCATATATTTT.

Note on this clone: The junction and the germline gene differ at one end; a read error may be behind it. The rearrangement links TRBV18 to TRBJ2-1, with 10 bases fitting TRBD1. The CDR3 runs to 13 residues. Germline V CDR1 and CDR2: KGHSH, LQKENI. Here the CDR3 DNA reads TGTGCCAGCTCCCAATATCGGGACAGGGGCAGGATCTTC. Its translation is CASSQYRDRGRIF.

The V and J genes are TRBV7-2 and TRBJ1-1, with 9 nucleotides matching TRBD1. CDR1 and CDR2 (germline): SGHTA, FQGNSA. V shed 0 bases and J 4 bases; nucleotides not matched to a gene: 6. CDR3 length equals 16 residues. The CDR3 protein is CASSLAGTGFPTEAFF. The CDR3 region has the DNA TGTGCCAGCAGCTTAGCCGGGACAGGGTTCCCCACTGAAGCTTTCTTT.

The V call is TRBV2, the J call TRBJ1-3, with 7 bases that match TRBD1. Trimming removed 7 bases from V and 0 bases from J; junction bases left unmatched: 3. Germline V gene lookup returns CDR1 SNHLY and CDR2 FYNNEI. The CDR3 has 14 residues. The CDR3 loop reads CASKNRGSGNTIYF. CDR3 DNA: TGTGCCAGCAAAAACAGGGGCTCTGGAAACACCATATATTTT.

The chain employs TRBV10-3 and TRBJ2-1, with D tentatively TRBD1 (6 bases). This CDR3 is 15 amino acids long. Between the trimmed V and J ends, which lost 6 bases and 7 bases, there was a span of 19 bases. Looked up from germline, CDR1 is ENHRY and CDR2 is SYGVKD. The CDR3 region is CAIRKVGAYNNEQFF. Written as DNA, the CDR3 is TGTGCCATCAGGAAAGTGGGGGCTTACAATAATGAGCAGTTCTTC.

The V and J genes are TRBV6-1 and TRBJ1-5; no definite D call. Germline lookup yields CDR1 MNHNS and CDR2 SASEGT. V shed 0 bases and J shed 6 bases, with 15 bases lying between them. The CDR3 runs 16 residues. This CDR3 is CASSEASGALSQPQHF. Written as DNA, the CDR3 is TGTGCCAGCAGTGAAGCATCTGGAGCATTGAGTCAGCCCCAGCATTTT.

V usage is TRBV15 and J usage is TRBJ1-6; TRBD1 might be the D (5 bases). The CDR3 sequence is 14 residues long. The V end was cut by 0 bases, the J end by 6 bases, with 6 bases between. Germline assignment: CDR1 LNHNV and CDR2 YYDKDF (reference sequence). The CDR3 nucleotides read TGTGCCACCAGCAGAGAGCAGGGTAATTCACCCCTCCACTTT. Protein product: CATSREQGNSPLHF.

The chain has TRBV18 and TRBJ1-1; 9 positions agree with TRBD1. This CDR3 region has 15 residues. V dropped 6 bases and J dropped 1; count of bases not matched to a gene: 6. From germline, CDR1 is KGHSH and CDR2 LQKENI. The CDR3 reads CASSFGQGTNTEAFF. The CDR3 DNA follows: TGTGCCAGCTCCTTCGGACAGGGGACGAACACTGAAGCTTTCTTT. The complete variable domain, with remaining parts taken from reference TRBV18 and TRBJ1-1, reads NAGVMQNPRHLVRRRGQEARLRCSPMKGHSHVYWYRQLPEEGLKFMVYLQKENIIDESGMPKERFSAEFPKEGPSILRIQQVVRGDSAAYFCASSFGQGTNTEAFFGQGTRLTVV.

The rearrangement joins TRBV30 to TRBJ2-2, with 7 bases fitting TRBD2. The CDR3 runs to 13 residues. V gave up 3 bases and J gave up 4 bases; unmatched junction bases: 2. CDR1 is GTSNPN and CDR2 is SVGIG in the germline V gene (reference sequence). In DNA, the CDR3 is TGTGCCTGGAGCAGACTAGCCACCGGGGAGCTGTTTTTT. It codes for CAWSRLATGELFF. Drawing the rest from reference TRBV30 and TRBJ2-2, the complete variable domain is SQTIHQWPATLVQPVGSPLSLECTVEGTSNPNLYWYRQAAGRGLQLLFYSVGIGQISSEVPQNLSASRPQDRQFILSSKKLLLSDSGFYLCAWSRLATGELFFGEGSRLTVL.

This clone has just one count. The rearrangement joins TRBV29-1 to TRBJ1-5; TRBD1 is a possible D gene (5 bases). Germline V lookup: CDR1 SQVTM, CDR2 ANQGSEA. The V end lost 7 bases, the J end lost 0 bases, and 16 bases lay between the germline ends. CDR3 length equals 15 residues. The CDR3, as DNA: TGCAGCGCCACATCAGGGACGGATAGCAATCAGCCCCAGCATTTT. Translation: CSATSGTDSNQPQHF. The full variable domain, with the rest looked up from reference TRBV29-1 and TRBJ1-5, is SAVISQKPSRDICQRGTSLTIQCQVDSQVTMMFWYRQQPGQSLTLIATANQGSEATYESGFVIDKFPISRPNLTFSTLTVSNMSPEDSSIYLCSATSGTDSNQPQHFGDGTRLSIL.

The chain recombines TRBV27 with TRBJ2-5, with TRBD1 matching over 8 bases. The CDR3 consists of 15 residues. Trimming took 6 bases from V and 0 from J; bases not matched to a gene: 6. In germline, CDR1 is MNHEY, CDR2 SMNVEV (reference sequence). DNA for the CDR3: TGTGCCAGCAGATCCCACAGGGGGAACCAAGAGACCCAGTACTTC. Translation gives CASRSHRGNQETQYF.

V usage is TRBV4-3 and J usage is TRBJ1-5; D unclear. Trimming removed 2 bases from V and 4 bases from J, with 12 bases in between. The germline V gene encodes CDR1 LGHNA and CDR2 YSLEER. The CDR3 contains 15 residues. CDR3 residues: CASSQSPGLNQPQHF. Here the CDR3 DNA reads TGCGCCAGCAGCCAATCACCGGGTCTTAATCAGCCCCAGCATTTT.

The J gene is TRBJ2-6, the V gene TRBV4-2, with 7 positions matching TRBD1. V shed 0 bases, J shed 0 bases, and the junction held 2 bases outside the gene matches. The germline V gene has CDR1 LGHNA and CDR2 YNFKEQ. The CDR3 is 17 residues long. The CDR3 DNA is TGTGCCAGCAGCCAAGATCGACAGGGCTCTGGGGCCAACGTCCTGACTTTC. It codes for CASSQDRQGSGANVLTF.

This chain links TRBV4-3 with TRBJ2-7, with 12 bases identical to TRBD2. The J segment lost 3 bases and the V segment lost 3 bases, leaving 12 bases of the junction unmatched. CDR3 length equals 18 residues. Germline CDR1 and CDR2: LGHNA and YSLEER. The CDR3 coding sequence is TGCGCCAGCAGCCACGCTCTCCTCCCTAGCGGGGGGGTCTACGAGCAGTACTTC. Encoded protein: CASSHALLPSGGVYEQYF.

This rearrangement joins TRBV9 to TRBJ2-7, with 8 bases identical to TRBD2. The trim removed 0 bases at V and 3 bases at J, leaving 5 bases unmatched. CDR1 and CDR2 from the germline V gene are SGDLS and YYNGEE. The CDR3 runs to 15 residues. CDR3 amino acids: CASSVGGLAGYEQYF. The DNA of the CDR3 is TGTGCCAGCAGCGTAGGAGGGCTAGCGGGCTACGAGCAGTACTTC.

The chain has TRBV4-1 and TRBJ1-6; tentative D call: TRBD1 (5 bases). Trimming stripped 3 bases from V and 0 bases from J, with 9 bases between. Germline CDR1 is MGHRA and CDR2 is YSYEKL. CDR3 length equals 16 residues. CDR3 loop: CASSHGGGSYNSPLHF. CDR3 DNA sequence: TGCGCCAGCAGCCATGGGGGGGGCTCCTATAATTCACCCCTCCACTTT.